Each of the 22 T cell receptor beta chains below was sequenced from the same sample in a study of beta chain features in type 1 diabetes (dated by TCRdb to about 2018). Points the paper makes about the study in general: Type 1 diabetes patients showed a moderate but significant shortening of TCRB CDR3 length in all four CD4+ subsets.

No antigen has been identified for these receptors. Libraries were constructed by the immunoSEQ multiplex PCR assay. The High Capacity cDNA Reverse Transcription Kit was used to reverse transcribe all of the isolated RNA, meaning that expressed TCRB transcripts were what got sequenced. TCRdb took over this immuneACCESS table, retaining in-frame rearrangements with V and J assigned. Such tables are incomplete; in checked studies, under half of the missing clones stem from an unresolved V gene, and the remainder is unexplained. This sample has over 650,000 clones in its table, and about 14% of those were observed once. 0.03% to 0.04% of the sample lies in the top ten. Sequenced material: naive CD4+ T cells from blood. The cell subset or site label on this specimen signifies: true naive CD4+ T cells. Source of these receptors: a man between 18 and 29 years old with type 1 diabetes.

There are a few counts of this clone. The rearrangement joins TRBV25-1 to TRBJ2-7; D call uncertain. CDR3 length: 14 residues. Germline loops: CDR1 MGHDK, CDR2 SYGVNS. Trimming took 1 base from V and 2 from J, leaving 9 bases between them. The CDR3, as DNA: TGTGCCAGCAGTGAATCCGGGTCAGCCTACGAGCAGTACTTC. Protein sequence: CASSESGSAYEQYF.

This chain connects TRBV30 to TRBJ2-5; tentatively, D is TRBD2 (6 bases). The CDR3 covers 12 residues. The germline CDR1 and CDR2 sequences are GTSNPN and SVGIG (reference sequence). Trimming pared 4 bases from V and 4 bases from J, leaving 10 bases between. The CDR3 region has the DNA TGTGCCTGGACGGGGGTTGGAGAGACCCAGTACTTC. Its protein is CAWTGVGETQYF. The full variable domain, completed using reference TRBV30 and TRBJ2-5, is SQTIHQWPATLVQPVGSPLSLECTVEGTSNPNLYWYRQAAGRGLQLLFYSVGIGQISSEVPQNLSASRPQDRQFILSSKKLLLSDSGFYLCAWTGVGETQYFGPGTRLLVL.

The V call is TRBV7-2, the J call TRBJ2-1, with D possibly matching TRBD2 (5 bases). V lost 3 bases to trimming and J lost 7 bases, with 7 bases between them. The CDR3 is 12 amino acids. Germline V lookup: CDR1 SGHTA, CDR2 FQGNSA. The CDR3 DNA reads TGTGCCAGCAGCTTCCCGGGGAATGAGCAGTTCTTC. Translated: CASSFPGNEQFF.

This sequence joins TRBV5-1 and TRBJ2-7; possibly TRBD2 for D (5 bases). The V gene's germline CDR1 is SGHRS and CDR2 YFSETQ. With 3 bases removed from V and 3 bases from J, the gap between germline ends came to 7 bases. The CDR3 length is 12 residues. The CDR3 here is CASSSDYYEQYF. The CDR3 nucleotides read TGCGCCAGCAGCTCTGACTACTACGAGCAGTACTTC.

The J gene is TRBJ2-1, the V gene TRBV11-2, with D tentatively TRBD2 (7 bases). CDR1 is SGHAT, CDR2 FQNNGV, per germline. Trimming cost V 5 bases and J 6 bases, with 14 bases left between them. The length of the CDR3 is 14 residues. The CDR3 loop reads CASSGSRGGNEQFF. The CDR3, as DNA: TGTGCCAGCAGCGGTAGTAGGGGGGGCAATGAGCAGTTCTTC.

This clone has only a few counts. This chain uses TRBV30 with TRBJ2-5; 7 bases are shared with TRBD2. J gave up 3 bases and V 0 bases, and 10 bases lay outside the gene matches. The germline gives CDR1 GTSNPN, CDR2 SVGIG (reference sequence). The CDR3 covers 16 residues. The CDR3 reads CAWSVGLFAGEETQYF. As DNA, the CDR3 is TGTGCCTGGAGTGTAGGCCTTTTTGCGGGGGAAGAGACCCAGTACTTC. Full variable domain (remainder filled in from reference TRBV30 and TRBJ2-5): SQTIHQWPATLVQPVGSPLSLECTVEGTSNPNLYWYRQAAGRGLQLLFYSVGIGQISSEVPQNLSASRPQDRQFILSSKKLLLSDSGFYLCAWSVGLFAGEETQYFGPGTRLLVL.

The rearrangement joins TRBV27 to TRBJ1-2; D is unresolved. V was cut by 0 bases and J by 2 bases, with 10 bases left in between. CDR3 length: 15 amino acids. The germline V gene has CDR1 MNHEY and CDR2 SMNVEV (reference sequence). The CDR3 protein is CASSLSFVQNYGYTF. The CDR3 DNA sequence: TGTGCCAGCAGTTTATCGTTTGTCCAGAACTATGGCTACACCTTC.

This clone has a handful of counts. The chain links TRBV20-1 to TRBJ2-7, with D perhaps TRBD1 (6 bases). Germline lookup yields CDR1 DFQATT and CDR2 SNEGSKA (reference sequence). The CDR3 length is 10 residues. V was clipped by 3 bases and J by 7 bases, with 7 bases between them. The CDR3 region has the DNA TGCAGTGCTAGCGACAGGGAGCAGTACTTC. Translated, it gives CSASDREQYF.

V gene TRBV5-1 combines with J gene TRBJ1-1, with D possibly TRBD1 on 5 matching bases. This CDR3 is built from 14 residues. Trimming stripped 3 bases from V and 6 bases from J, with 15 bases between. Per the germline V gene, CDR1 is SGHRS and CDR2 is YFSETQ. This CDR3 is CASSSVGTPAEAFF. The CDR3 DNA is TGCGCCAGCAGCTCTGTAGGGACCCCAGCTGAAGCTTTCTTT. The full variable domain, completed using reference TRBV5-1 and TRBJ1-1, is KAGVTQTPRYLIKTRGQQVTLSCSPISGHRSVSWYQQTPGQGLQFLFEYFSETQRNKGNFPGRFSGRQFSNSRSEMNVSTLELGDSALYLCASSSVGTPAEAFFGQGTRLTVV.

This clone has a handful of counts. The chain has TRBV28 and TRBJ2-7; D is unresolved. Trimming pared 7 bases from V and 5 bases from J, leaving 15 bases between. Germline lookup yields CDR1 MDHEN and CDR2 SYDVKM. CDR3 length: 13 amino acids. The CDR3 DNA reads as TGTGCCAGCAATTTTGGGTCATGGGACGAGCAGTACTTC. It codes for CASNFGSWDEQYF.

The gene calls are TRBV30 and TRBJ2-1; no clear D gene. V lost 5 bases and J 7 bases, leaving 21 bases between the germline ends. Germline V gene sequence: CDR1 GTSNPN, CDR2 SVGIG (reference sequence). This CDR3 spans 15 amino acids. CDR3 region: CAWSDPHTTNNEQFF. The CDR3 coding sequence is TGTGCCTGGTCAGATCCCCATACTACGAATAATGAGCAGTTCTTC.

The rearrangement joins TRBV15 to TRBJ2-3, with 7 positions matching TRBD2. This CDR3 region has 18 residues. CDR1 and CDR2 from the germline V gene are LNHNV and YYDKDF (reference sequence). Trimming took 3 bases from V and 2 from J; bases not matched to a gene: 14. CDR3 sequence: CATSRFLGGNPLTDTQYF. CDR3 DNA sequence: TGTGCCACCAGCAGGTTCCTCGGGGGGAACCCCCTCACAGATACGCAGTATTTT.

V gene TRBV6-4 combines with J gene TRBJ1-2; the match to TRBD1 covers 10 bases. The V gene's germline CDR1 is MRHNA and CDR2 SNTAGT. Trimming removed 6 bases from V and 5 bases from J; junction bases left unmatched: 0. This CDR3 has 12 amino acids. The CDR3 bases are TGTGCCAGCAGGGGACAGGGGTATGGCTACACCTTC. Protein sequence: CASRGQGYGYTF.

Only a few counts were recorded for this clone. This chain links TRBV30 with TRBJ2-7; 10 bases are a match to TRBD1. The CDR3 totals 15 residues. J lost 2 bases, V lost 1 base, and 5 bases had no gene match. CDR1 and CDR2 (germline): GTSNPN, SVGIG (reference sequence). The CDR3 spells CAWSGSTGGAYEQYF. The CDR3 DNA sequence: TGTGCCTGGAGTGGATCGACAGGGGGCGCCTACGAGCAGTACTTC.

This clone appeared a few times. J is TRBJ2-7 and V is TRBV6-5; TRBD2 might be the D (6 bases). The CDR3 length is 14 residues. Per germline, CDR1 MNHEY and CDR2 SVGAGI. The V end was cut by 10 bases, the J end by 7 bases, with 23 bases between. CDR3 protein: CATLRPGSEWEQYF. The CDR3 DNA reads as TGTGCCACCCTCCGGCCCGGGAGTGAATGGGAGCAGTACTTC.

The rearrangement links TRBV7-2 to TRBJ2-1; 9 bases map to TRBD1. This CDR3 is built from 14 residues. Trimming took 4 bases from V and 6 from J; bases not matched to a gene: 4. Per germline, CDR1 SGHTA and CDR2 FQGNSA. The CDR3 is CASSSYRGPNEQFF. The CDR3 DNA is TGTGCCAGCAGCTCCTACAGGGGGCCCAATGAGCAGTTCTTC.

The chain recombines TRBV7-9 with TRBJ2-5, with no clear D. V lost 2 bases, J lost 1 base, and 8 bases lay in between. Germline values: CDR1 SEHNR, CDR2 FQNEAQ (reference sequence). This CDR3 region has 14 residues. The chain's CDR3 is CASSLTVTQETQYF. The DNA for the CDR3 is TGTGCCAGCAGCTTAACGGTGACCCAAGAGACCCAGTACTTC.

The CDR3 region has the DNA TGTGCCAGCAGCCTAAGGCGGGTTGATGAGCAGTTCTTC. Amino acid sequence: CASSLRRVDEQFF. The genes are TRBV9 and TRBJ2-1, with D perhaps TRBD2 (5 bases). The length of the CDR3 is 13 residues. Germline V CDR1 and CDR2: SGDLS, YYNGEE. Trimming left V 4 bases short and J 8 bases short, with 13 bases between.

This clone was counted only a few times. The chain carries TRBV6-5 and TRBJ1-1; TRBD1 agrees at 7 bases. The germline V gene encodes CDR1 MNHEY and CDR2 SVGAGI. The CDR3 has 13 residues. V lost 5 bases, J lost 7 bases, and 7 bases stayed unmatched. In DNA form, the CDR3 reads TGTGCCAGCAGTAGAACCGGGACAGTTGAAGCTTTCTTT. This gives the protein CASSRTGTVEAFF.

This clone was counted between two and nine times. The chain joins TRBV30 to TRBJ2-5; 8 bases align to TRBD2. The germline CDR1 and CDR2 sequences are GTSNPN and SVGIG (reference sequence). The CDR3 runs to 14 residues. V dropped 2 bases and J dropped 7; count of bases not matched to a gene: 9. CDR3 amino acids: CAWSRLAGSGTQYF. CDR3 DNA: TGTGCCTGGAGTAGGCTAGCGGGCTCGGGGACCCAGTACTTC.

This chain connects TRBV4-2 to TRBJ2-5; 7 nucleotides line up with TRBD1. CDR1 and CDR2 (germline): LGHNA, YNFKEQ. V trimming: 1 base; J trimming: 0 bases; junction bases outside the gene matches: 8. The CDR3 spans 17 residues. CDR3 nucleotide sequence: TGTGCCAGCAGCCAAGGACAGGGTCCTCGGTACCAAGAGACCCAGTACTTC. Residues: CASSQGQGPRYQETQYF.

The chain uses TRBV30 and TRBJ1-1, with TRBD1 as a possible D gene (5 bases). CDR3 length: 19 amino acids. Germline V gene sequence: CDR1 GTSNPN, CDR2 SVGIG (reference sequence). Trimming left V 0 bases short and J 0 bases short, with 23 bases between. CDR3 bases: TGTGCCTGGAGTGTACTGGAGGGGAGAAATTTAAAAGTGAACACTGAAGCTTTCTTT. It specifies CAWSVLEGRNLKVNTEAFF.